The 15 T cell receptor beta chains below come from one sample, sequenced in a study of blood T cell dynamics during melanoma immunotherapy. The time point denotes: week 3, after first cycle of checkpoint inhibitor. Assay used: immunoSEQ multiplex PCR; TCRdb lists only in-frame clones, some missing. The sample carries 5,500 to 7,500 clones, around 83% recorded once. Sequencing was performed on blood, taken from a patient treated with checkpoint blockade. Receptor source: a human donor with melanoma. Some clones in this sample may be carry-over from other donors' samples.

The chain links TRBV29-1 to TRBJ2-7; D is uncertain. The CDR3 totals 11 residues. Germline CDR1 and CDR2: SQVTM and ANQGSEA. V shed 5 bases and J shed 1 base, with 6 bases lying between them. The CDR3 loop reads CSVPPSYEQYF. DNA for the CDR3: TGCAGCGTTCCCCCTTCCTACGAGCAGTACTTC.

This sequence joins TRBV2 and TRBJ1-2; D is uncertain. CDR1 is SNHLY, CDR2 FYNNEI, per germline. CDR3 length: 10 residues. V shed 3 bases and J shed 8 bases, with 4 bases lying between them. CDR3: CASSEAGYTF. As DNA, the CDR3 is TGTGCCAGCAGTGAGGCCGGCTACACCTTC. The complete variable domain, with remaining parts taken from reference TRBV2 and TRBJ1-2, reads EPEVTQTPSHQVTQMGQEVILRCVPISNHLYFYWYRQILGQKVEFLVSFYNNEISEKSEIFDDQFSVERPDGSNFTLKIRSTKLEDSAMYFCASSEAGYTFGSGTRLTVV.

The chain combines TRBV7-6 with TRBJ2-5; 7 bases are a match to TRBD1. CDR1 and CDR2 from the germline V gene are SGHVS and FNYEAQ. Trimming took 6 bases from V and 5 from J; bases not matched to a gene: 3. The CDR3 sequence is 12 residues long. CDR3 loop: CASRTGFETQYF. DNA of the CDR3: TGTGCCAGCAGGACAGGGTTCGAGACCCAGTACTTC.

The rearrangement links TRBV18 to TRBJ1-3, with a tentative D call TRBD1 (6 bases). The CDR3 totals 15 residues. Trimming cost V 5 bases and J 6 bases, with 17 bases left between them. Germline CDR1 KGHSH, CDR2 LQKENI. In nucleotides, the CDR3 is TGTGCCAGCTCATTACCAGGGGACCGGTTAAACACCATATATTTT. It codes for CASSLPGDRLNTIYF.

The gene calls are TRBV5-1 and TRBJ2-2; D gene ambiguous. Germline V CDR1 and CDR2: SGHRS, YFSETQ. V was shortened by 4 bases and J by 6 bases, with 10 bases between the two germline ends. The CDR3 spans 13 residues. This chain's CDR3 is CASSASNSGELFF. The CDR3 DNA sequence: TGCGCCAGCAGCGCATCAAACTCCGGGGAGCTGTTTTTT.

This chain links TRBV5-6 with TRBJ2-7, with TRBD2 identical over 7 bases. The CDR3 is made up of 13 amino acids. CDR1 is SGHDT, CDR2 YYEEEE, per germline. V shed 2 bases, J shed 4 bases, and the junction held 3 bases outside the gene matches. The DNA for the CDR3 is TGTGCCAGCAGCTTAGAGCGGGAATACGAGCAGTACTTC. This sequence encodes CASSLEREYEQYF.

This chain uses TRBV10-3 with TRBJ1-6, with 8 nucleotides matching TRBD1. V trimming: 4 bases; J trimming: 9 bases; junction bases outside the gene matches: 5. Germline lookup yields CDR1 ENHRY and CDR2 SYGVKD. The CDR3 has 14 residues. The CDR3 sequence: CAISVDRVSSPLHF. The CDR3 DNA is TGTGCCATCAGTGTGGACAGGGTGAGTTCACCCCTCCACTTT.

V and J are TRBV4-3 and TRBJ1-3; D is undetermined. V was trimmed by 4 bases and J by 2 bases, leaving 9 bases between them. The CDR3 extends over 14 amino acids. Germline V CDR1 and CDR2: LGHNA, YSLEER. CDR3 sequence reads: CASSRGVAGNTIYF. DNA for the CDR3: TGCGCCAGCAGCCGCGGGGTAGCTGGAAACACCATATATTTT.

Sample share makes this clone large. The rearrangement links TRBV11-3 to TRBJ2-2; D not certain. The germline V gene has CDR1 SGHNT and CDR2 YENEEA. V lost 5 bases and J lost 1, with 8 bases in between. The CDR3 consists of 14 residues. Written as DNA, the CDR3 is TGTGCCAGCAGCCCCAGACAGAACACCGGGGAGCTGTTTTTT. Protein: CASSPRQNTGELFF.

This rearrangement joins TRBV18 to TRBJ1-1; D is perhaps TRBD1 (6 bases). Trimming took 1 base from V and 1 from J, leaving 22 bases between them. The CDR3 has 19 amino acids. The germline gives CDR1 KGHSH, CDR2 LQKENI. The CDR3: CASSPRRDIGGVRNTEAFF. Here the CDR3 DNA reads TGTGCCAGCTCACCACGACGGGACATTGGAGGTGTACGGAACACTGAAGCTTTCTTT.

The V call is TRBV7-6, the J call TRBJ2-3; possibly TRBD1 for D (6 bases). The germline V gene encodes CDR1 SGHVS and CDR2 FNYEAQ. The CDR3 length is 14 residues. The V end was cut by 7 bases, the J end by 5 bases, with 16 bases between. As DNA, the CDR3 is TGTGCCAGCAATTCAGGGGTTCGTAGAGATACGCAGTATTTT. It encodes CASNSGVRRDTQYF.

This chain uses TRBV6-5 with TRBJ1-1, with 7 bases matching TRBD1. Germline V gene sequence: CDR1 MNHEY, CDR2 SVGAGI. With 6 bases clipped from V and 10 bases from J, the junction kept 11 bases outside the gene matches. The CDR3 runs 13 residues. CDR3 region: CASSQGQPTLAFF. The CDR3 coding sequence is TGTGCCAGCAGCCAGGGACAGCCGACACTAGCTTTCTTT.

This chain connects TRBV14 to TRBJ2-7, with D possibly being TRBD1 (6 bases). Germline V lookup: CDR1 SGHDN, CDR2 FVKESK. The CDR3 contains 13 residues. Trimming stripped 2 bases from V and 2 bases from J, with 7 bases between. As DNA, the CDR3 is TGTGCCAGCAGCCAAAGGGGGACCTACGAGCAGTACTTC. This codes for CASSQRGTYEQYF. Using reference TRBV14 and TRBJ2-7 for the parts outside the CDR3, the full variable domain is EAGVTQFPSHSVIEKGQTVTLRCDPISGHDNLYWYRRVMGKEIKFLLHFVKESKQDESGMPNNRFLAERTGGTYSTLKVQPAELEDSGVYFCASSQRGTYEQYFGPGTRLTVT.

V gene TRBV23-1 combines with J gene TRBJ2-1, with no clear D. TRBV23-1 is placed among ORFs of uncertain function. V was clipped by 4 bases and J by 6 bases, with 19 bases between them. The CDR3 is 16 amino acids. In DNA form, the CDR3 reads TGCGCCAGCAGTCCCGATCGAGACAAATTGGTCAATGAGCAGTTCTTC. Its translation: CASSPDRDKLVNEQFF.

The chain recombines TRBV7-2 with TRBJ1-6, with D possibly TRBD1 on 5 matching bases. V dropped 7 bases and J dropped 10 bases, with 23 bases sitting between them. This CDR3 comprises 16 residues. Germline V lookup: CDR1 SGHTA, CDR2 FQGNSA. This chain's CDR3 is CASTLSPAGRQSPLHF. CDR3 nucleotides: TGTGCCAGCACCCTTAGTCCAGCAGGGCGCCAATCACCCCTCCACTTT.